This T cell receptor beta chain was profiled in a study of blood T cell repertoires in COVID-19. V gave up 1 base and J gave up 2 bases; unmatched junction bases: 5. The V gene's germline CDR1 is SNHLY and CDR2 FYNNEI. The length of the CDR3 is 15 residues. TCRdb keeps only in-frame clones here, not all; method: immunoSEQ multiplex PCR. This sample yields approximately 170,000 clones, of which around four fifths are seen a single time; roughly 15% belongs to the top ten. The TCR sequence derives from a woman aged 70-85 years with COVID-19, enrolled during active disease. The sequenced sample was peripheral blood. This chain uses TRBV2 with TRBJ2-7, with 7 bases aligning to TRBD2. Here the CDR3 reads CASSEGPAGTYEQYF. CDR3 coding DNA: TGTGCCAGCAGTGAAGGTCCAGCGGGGACCTACGAGCAGTACTTC.